What follows are 27 T cell receptor beta chains derived from one specimen sequenced in a study of naive and memory T cell subsets. Two oligonucleotides, mixed equimolar, formed the beta constant-region primer covering TRBC1 and TRBC2. The ligated cDNA underwent four PCR rounds using SP2 and nested alpha and beta constant-region primers. TCRdb used MiXCR to reprocess the UMI-ligation and nested PCR reads, holding one entry per CDR3 protein. Of tens of thousands of distinct CDR3 sequences listed, approximately 18% are singletons. Sequencing input: effector memory CD4+ T cells from blood. Documented subset: effector memory, CD45RA- CD27-. All receptors come from a human donor in good health.

This clonotype was seen a handful of times. The V call is TRBV20-1, the J call TRBJ1-2, with 7 bases matching TRBD1. V was clipped by 6 bases and J by 2 bases; unmatched bases: 9. The germline V gene encodes CDR1 DFQATT and CDR2 SNEGSKA (reference sequence). The CDR3 runs 14 residues. The CDR3 protein is CSARPTGENYGYTF. CDR3 DNA sequence: TGCAGTGCCAGACCTACAGGGGAAAACTATGGCTACACCTTC.

This clonotype was recorded at least ten times. The chain is built from TRBV19 and TRBJ2-7, with D tentatively TRBD1 (6 bases). The CDR3 extends over 12 amino acids. The V gene's germline CDR1 is LNHDA and CDR2 SQIVND (reference sequence). Trimming stripped 6 bases from V and 3 bases from J, with 9 bases between. Here the CDR3 DNA reads TGTGCCAGTAGCAGGGGAGACTACGAGCAGTACTTC. Its translation: CASSRGDYEQYF.

This clonotype was observed a few times. The chain combines TRBV27 with TRBJ2-1, with 12 positions matching TRBD2. This CDR3 region has 16 residues. The V gene's germline CDR1 is MNHEY and CDR2 SMNVEV (reference sequence). V lost 6 bases, J lost 6 bases, and 9 bases stayed unmatched. CDR3 nucleotide sequence: TGTGCCAGCAGGAGAGCTAGCGGGAGGGCCTTCAATGAGCAGTTCTTC. Amino acid sequence: CASRRASGRAFNEQFF.

This clonotype has just a few counts. V usage is TRBV28 and J usage is TRBJ2-5; possibly TRBD1 or TRBD2 for D (5 bases each). The germline gives CDR1 MDHEN, CDR2 SYDVKM. V lost 7 bases to trimming and J lost 4 bases, with 16 bases between them. The length of the CDR3 is 14 residues. The CDR3 region is CASNPLFGGETQYF. The CDR3 DNA follows: TGTGCCAGCAACCCCCTTTTTGGGGGAGAGACCCAGTACTTC.

The chain combines TRBV11-2 with TRBJ1-6; maybe TRBD1 (6 bases). CDR3 size: 17 residues. V shed 5 bases and J shed 8 bases, with 22 bases lying between them. CDR1 and CDR2 from the germline V gene are SGHAT and FQNNGV. CDR3 in amino acids: CASSETIRGRPYSPLHF. The CDR3 DNA sequence: TGTGCCAGCAGCGAGACGATCAGGGGCCGGCCTTATTCACCCCTCCACTTT.

By share, this clonotype ranks as medium-sized. The chain is built from TRBV11-3 and TRBJ2-1, with 8 bases identical to TRBD2. V trimming: 0 bases; J trimming: 8 bases; junction bases outside the gene matches: 9. The CDR3 has 16 amino acids. The V gene's germline CDR1 is SGHNT and CDR2 YENEEA. The DNA for the CDR3 is TGTGCCAGCAGCTTAGAAGGTCGGGAGGGCCGGGATGAGCAGTTCTTC. It codes for CASSLEGREGRDEQFF. Using reference TRBV11-3 and TRBJ2-1 for the parts outside the CDR3, the full variable domain is EAGVVQSPRYKIIEKKQPVAFWCNPISGHNTLYWYLQNLGQGPELLIRYENEEAVDDSQLPKDRFSAERLKGVDSTLKIQPAELGDSAVYLCASSLEGREGRDEQFFGPGTRLTVL.

This clonotype is judged medium-sized. The chain combines TRBV7-9 with TRBJ1-5; D uncertain. Deletions cut 0 bases from V and 5 bases from J, with 5 bases between. Germline CDR1 is SEHNR and CDR2 is FQNEAQ (reference sequence). The CDR3 is made up of 13 amino acids. The CDR3 nucleotides read TGTGCCAGCAGCTTAGCAGGTGATCAGCCCCAGCATTTT. Protein product: CASSLAGDQPQHF.

This clonotype was counted at least ten times. The V call is TRBV20-1, the J call TRBJ2-1; D remains unclear. Trimming cost V 8 bases and J 7 bases, with 24 bases left between them. CDR3 length: 15 amino acids. The V gene's germline CDR1 is DFQATT and CDR2 SNEGSKA (reference sequence). The CDR3 here is CSPQPAAPAANEQFF. Written as DNA, the CDR3 is TGCAGTCCCCAACCCGCAGCGCCCGCAGCTAATGAGCAGTTCTTC.

The gene calls are TRBV5-1 and TRBJ1-2; possible D gene TRBD1, 6 bases. The CDR3 is 17 amino acids. The ends were cut back, 6 bases at V and 4 bases at J, with 25 bases in the middle. Looked up from germline, CDR1 is SGHRS and CDR2 is YFSETQ. Written as DNA, the CDR3 is TGCGCCAGCAACCCTGATGGCCAGCCCAGGGGTGGCTATGGCTACACCTTC. Translated, it gives CASNPDGQPRGGYGYTF.

A few counts support this clonotype. The chain joins TRBV12-5 to TRBJ2-7; 7 bases fit TRBD1. Per germline, CDR1 LGHNT and CDR2 FRNRAP. The V gene end was trimmed by 6 bases and the J gene end by 4 bases; junction bases not matched to a gene: 9. CDR3 length: 14 amino acids. The CDR3 loop is CASGRQGLGYEQYF. The CDR3 DNA reads as TGTGCTAGTGGGCGACAGGGTTTAGGATACGAGCAGTACTTC.

This clonotype was recorded a few times. The genes are TRBV20-1 and TRBJ2-2, with no clear D. There are 15 residues in the CDR3. The germline V and J ends were trimmed by 0 bases and 5 bases, with 13 bases remaining between them. Germline assignment: CDR1 DFQATT and CDR2 SNEGSKA (reference sequence). The chain's CDR3 is CSARDIRAATGELFF. CDR3 DNA sequence: TGCAGTGCTAGAGATATTAGGGCAGCAACCGGGGAGCTGTTTTTT.

The chain combines TRBV6-5 with TRBJ1-2; 7 nucleotides line up with TRBD1. Germline-derived CDR1 and CDR2 are MNHEY and SVGAGI. V was clipped by 0 bases and J by 4 bases; unmatched bases: 5. The CDR3 has 15 residues. In nucleotides, the CDR3 is TGTGCCAGCAGTTACTCGACAGGGCCTAGCTATGGCTACACCTTC. It translates to CASSYSTGPSYGYTF.

This clonotype was seen only a few times. The chain recombines TRBV5-6 with TRBJ2-1, with TRBD2 identical over 8 bases. The CDR3 totals 15 residues. Germline CDR1 reads SGHDT; CDR2 reads YYEEEE. V was pared by 2 bases and J by 2 bases, with 3 bases of the junction left unmatched. The CDR3 region is CASSLAGVTYNEQFF. In nucleotides, the CDR3 is TGTGCCAGCAGCTTAGCGGGAGTCACCTACAATGAGCAGTTCTTC.

The V and J genes are TRBV29-1 and TRBJ2-4; 7 bases are a match to TRBD2. The V gene's germline CDR1 is SQVTM and CDR2 ANQGSEA. The CDR3 runs 14 residues. V dropped 3 bases and J dropped 6; count of bases not matched to a gene: 8. CDR3 in amino acids: CSVEGGSGGNIQYF. The CDR3 region has the DNA TGCAGCGTTGAGGGGGGTTCGGGGGGAAACATTCAGTACTTC.

The rearrangement uses TRBV7-2 and TRBJ1-1; D call uncertain. The CDR3 is 15 residues long. CDR1 SGHTA and CDR2 FQGNSA come from the germline V gene. V was shortened by 5 bases and J by 1 base, with 14 bases between the two germline ends. Written as DNA, the CDR3 is TGTGCCAGCAGCCCCTCTTCCGGTTCGAACACTGAAGCTTTCTTT. Its protein is CASSPSSGSNTEAFF.

This rearrangement joins TRBV28 to TRBJ2-5; D is ambiguous. The V end lost 1 base, the J end lost 8 bases, and 17 bases lay between the germline ends. CDR3 size: 15 residues. CDR1 and CDR2 from the germline V gene are MDHEN and SYDVKM. The CDR3 DNA is TGTGCCAGCAGTTTATTAACAACTACGGGCAGTACCCAGTACTTC. It is translated as CASSLLTTTGSTQYF.

This clonotype was seen a few times. The J gene is TRBJ2-1, the V gene TRBV29-1, with D possibly TRBD2 on 5 matching bases. The V and J ends lost 2 bases and 4 bases respectively, with 12 bases between them. The germline CDR1 and CDR2 sequences are SQVTM and ANQGSEA. The CDR3 length is 14 residues. The CDR3 nucleotides are TGCAGCGTTGAATCCAAGAGGAGGTACAATGAGCAGTTCTTC. Its translation is CSVESKRRYNEQFF.

This clonotype was counted many times. The chain couples TRBV29-1 to TRBJ1-1; D remains unclear. Germline V gene sequence: CDR1 SQVTM, CDR2 ANQGSEA. The CDR3 extends over 13 amino acids. Trimming took 5 bases from V and 5 from J, leaving 15 bases between them. The CDR3 nucleotides read TGCAGCGTTTCACTCGGTTCGAGGACTGAAGCTTTCTTT. It is translated as CSVSLGSRTEAFF.

The chain couples TRBV3-1 to TRBJ2-7; D perhaps matches TRBD1 (6 bases). Germline lookup yields CDR1 LGHDT and CDR2 YNNKEL (reference sequence). This CDR3 contains 13 residues. Trimming left V 4 bases short and J 3 bases short, with 10 bases between. CDR3 loop: CASSRTENYEQYF. CDR3 bases: TGTGCCAGCAGCCGGACAGAAAACTACGAGCAGTACTTC.

This clonotype was picked up many times. This chain uses TRBV24-1 with TRBJ1-5; D possibly corresponds to TRBD1 (6 bases). From germline, CDR1 is KGHDR and CDR2 SFDVKD. The length of the CDR3 is 14 residues. The V gene lost 3 bases and the J gene lost 4 bases, with 9 bases spanning the gap. The CDR3 here is CATSDAGVNQPQHF. DNA of the CDR3: TGTGCCACCAGTGATGCAGGGGTAAATCAGCCCCAGCATTTT.

This clonotype was recorded a few times. This sequence joins TRBV10-1 and TRBJ2-3, with a tentative D call TRBD1 (5 bases). V shed 3 bases and J shed 2 bases, with 9 bases lying between them. CDR3 length equals 14 residues. Germline CDR1 and CDR2: WNHNN and SYGVQD (reference sequence). The CDR3 spells CASSDRQYTDTQYF. Here the CDR3 DNA reads TGCGCCAGCAGTGACCGACAGTACACAGATACGCAGTATTTT.

V is TRBV7-8 and J is TRBJ1-6; the D is unclear. CDR1 and CDR2 (germline): SGHVS, FQNEAQ. The CDR3 totals 15 residues. The germline V and J ends were trimmed by 4 bases and 6 bases, with 13 bases remaining between them. CDR3 nucleotides: TGTGCCAGCAGCTCTCCCGGGAGCATTAATTCACCCCTCCACTTT. Encoded protein: CASSSPGSINSPLHF.

The chain recombines TRBV28 with TRBJ2-7, with TRBD2 matching over 7 bases. Germline assignment: CDR1 MDHEN and CDR2 SYDVKM. The ends lost 5 bases at V and 3 bases at J; junction bases unmatched: 13. This CDR3 comprises 16 residues. CDR3 DNA sequence: TGTGCCAGCAGTCGGGGACTACTAGGGACCAACTACGAGCAGTACTTC. It yields the protein CASSRGLLGTNYEQYF.

In the case of this clonotype: At one end, the junction sequence differs from germline, possibly due to a read error. This chain uses TRBV6-5 with TRBJ1-6; D is unresolved. The germline V gene encodes CDR1 MNHEY and CDR2 SVGAGI. The CDR3 is 13 amino acids. CDR3 DNA: TGTGTCAGCAGTCCTACCGAGTATTCACCCCCCCACTTT. It yields the protein CVSSPTEYSPPHF.

A few counts support this clonotype. The chain carries TRBV20-1 and TRBJ1-1, with unresolved D. The CDR3 is 12 amino acids. The V and J ends lost 8 bases and 2 bases respectively, with 12 bases between them. Looked up from germline, CDR1 is DFQATT and CDR2 is SNEGSKA (reference sequence). The CDR3 region is CSRFRTNTEAFF. CDR3 bases: TGCAGTCGTTTTAGGACCAACACTGAAGCTTTCTTT.

This clonotype was seen many times. The chain has TRBV10-2 and TRBJ1-1, with TRBD1 as a possible D gene (5 bases). Germline CDR1 is WSHSY and CDR2 is SAAADI. V was cut by 4 bases and J by 4 bases, with 19 bases left in between. This CDR3 region has 16 residues. This chain's CDR3 is CASSGIGTWGVTEAFF. The DNA for the CDR3 is TGCGCCAGCAGTGGAATCGGAACGTGGGGCGTCACTGAAGCTTTCTTT.

This chain links TRBV11-2 with TRBJ2-3, with 8 bases fitting TRBD1. The CDR3 has 15 amino acids. Germline V gives CDR1 SGHAT, CDR2 FQNNGV. V shed 3 bases, J shed 2 bases, and the junction held 4 bases outside the gene matches. In DNA, the CDR3 is TGTGCCAGCAGCTTTGACAGGGGCCACACAGATACGCAGTATTTT. Amino acid sequence: CASSFDRGHTDTQYF.